Listed here is a single TCR beta chain. Its specificity is unknown. After removal of 1 base from V and 4 bases from J, the junction contained 8 bases not matched to a gene. From germline, CDR1 is MDHEN and CDR2 SYDVKM. The CDR3 totals 16 residues. The sample comes from a study of cytomegalovirus exposure and HLA in healthy donors. PCR involved 60 Vbeta and 13 Jbeta primers. Per the original data handling: As a later analysis found, there were 70 million to 100 million unique TCR beta chains, of which some 10 million were shared. Profiled with immunoSEQ multiplex PCR; TCRdb holds only in-frame clones, not every one. V and J calls and clone size are as listed in that table; D and trimming were resolved from the DNA. The repertoire holds about 180,000 clones, with roughly 87% as singletons. Study results and limitations: Reportedly, fewer N-insertions than the approximately 690-donor mean appeared in an Asian-associated ancestry cluster in a later analysis. In a later analysis, a missense DCLRE1C variant was linked to TCR beta V- and J-gene trimming.

This clonotype originated in a woman aged 50 to 65 in good health and CMV-seronegative. The specimen sequenced was PBMCs. V usage is TRBV28 and J usage is TRBJ2-7; TRBD1 aligns across 9 bases. The CDR3 bases are TGTGCCAGCAGTTTATTGCCGGGACAGGGTTCGTACGAGCAGTACTTC. Translated, it gives CASSLLPGQGSYEQYF.